What follows is one T cell receptor beta chain and its context. The repertoire was sequenced with immunoSEQ multiplex PCR; TCRdb's copy has only in-frame clones and lacks some. The data show about 380,000 clones, with 96% seen just once and 0.32% held by the top ten. The data originate from a study of shared clonotypes between healthy human individuals. The CDR3 is made up of 13 amino acids. V shed 5 bases and J 12 bases; nucleotides not matched to a gene: 8. Germline assignment: CDR1 ENHRY and CDR2 SYGVKD. The rearrangement links TRBV10-3 to TRBJ2-1; 9 nucleotides agree with TRBD2. Material for sequencing was memory CD8+ T cells sorted from blood. Subset meaning: CD45RO+ cells pooled with CCR7-negative TemRA cells. The clonotype originates from a young man in good health. The CDR3 sequence is CAISLAGRSLQFF. CDR3 nucleotide sequence: TGTGCCATCAGTCTAGCGGGGCGCAGTTTGCAGTTCTTC.